These T cell receptor beta chains were read from a single sample in a study of blood T cell repertoires in COVID-19. Method: immunoSEQ multiplex PCR; TCRdb's copy keeps in-frame clones and lacks some. The table has 110,000 or so clones, approximately 85% seen once; the top ten hold more than 3%. The specimen sequenced was peripheral blood. Source of these receptors: a man aged 35 to 55 with acute or convalescent COVID-19. CDR3s include the opening cysteine and the closing phenylalanine or tryptophan. A D gene is named only where the DNA matches it firmly. Some rows have no size entry. The others give once, few or many, or a class for an expanded clone.

CDR3 protein	CDR3 DNA	V gene	clone size	D gene	J gene
CASSQGNTGELFF	TGTGCCAGCTCTCAGGGGAACACCGGGGAGCTGTTTTTT	TRBV18	.	.	TRBJ2-2
CASSLGQMYNSPLHF	TGTGCCAGCAGCTTAGGGCAGATGTATAATTCACCCCTCCACTTT	TRBV7-2	.	.	TRBJ1-6
CASSRQDNSPLHF	TGTGCCAGTAGCAGACAGGATAATTCACCCCTCCACTTT	TRBV19	once	.	TRBJ1-6
CASRPTARENGYTF	TGTGCCAGCAGACCGACAGCCCGGGAGAATGGCTACACCTTC	TRBV5-6	.	.	TRBJ1-2
CASNRGLSYNSPLHF	TGTGCCAGTAACAGGGGTCTCTCCTATAATTCACCCCTCCACTTT	TRBV19	.	TRBD1	TRBJ1-6
CASSLGSPSGNTIYF	TGTGCCAGCAGCCTCGGGTCACCCTCTGGAAACACCATATATTTT	TRBV14	.	.	TRBJ1-3
CASSTPQAGMETQYF	TGTGCCAGTAGCACACCACAGGCAGGGATGGAGACCCAGTACTTC	TRBV19	.	.	TRBJ2-5
CASSEGSWGRKAKNIQYF	TGTGCCAGCAGTGAGGGCAGTTGGGGGCGCAAGGCCAAAAACATTCAGTACTTC	TRBV2	once	.	TRBJ2-4
CSARALNEQFF	TGCAGTGCTAGAGCTCTCAATGAGCAGTTCTTC	TRBV20-1	.	.	TRBJ2-1
CASSQSSSPLHF	TGTGCCAGCAGCCAATCGAGCTCACCCCTCCACTTT	TRBV3-1/TRBV3-2	.	.	TRBJ1-6
CASSPTLTGWREQYF	TGTGCCAGCAGCCCCACCCTGACAGGGTGGCGCGAGCAGTACTTC	TRBV7-9	few	TRBD1	TRBJ2-7
CASSRNRDRMNTEAFF	TGTGCCAGCTCACGTAACCGGGACAGAATGAACACTGAAGCTTTCTTT	TRBV18	.	TRBD1	TRBJ1-1
CAWSSLNGGGKDTQYF	TGTGCCTGGAGCTCATTGAATGGTGGGGGGAAGGATACGCAGTATTTT	TRBV30	.	.	TRBJ2-3
CAISAGQGASYNEQFF	TGTGCCATCAGTGCCGGACAGGGGGCCTCCTACAATGAGCAGTTCTTC	TRBV10-3	once	TRBD1	TRBJ2-1
CASSPPRGETLGEQFF	TGTGCCAGCTCACCACCTCGCGGGGAGACCTTGGGTGAGCAGTTCTTC	TRBV18	.	.	TRBJ2-1
CASSQRTSGATDTQYF	TGCGCCAGCAGCCAAAGGACTAGCGGGGCCACAGATACGCAGTATTTT	TRBV5-1	.	TRBD2	TRBJ2-3
CASSSVVGGPYEQYF	TGTGCCAGCAGCTCAGTCGTAGGGGGCCCCTACGAGCAGTACTTC	TRBV5-6	.	TRBD1	TRBJ2-7
CASSRSRDSEGTQYF	TGTGCCAGCAGCCGCTCCCGGGATTCAGAAGGGACCCAGTACTTC	TRBV3-1/TRBV3-2	.	.	TRBJ2-5
CASSEARREAVSYNSPLHF	TGTGCCAGCAGTGAAGCGAGAAGGGAAGCGGTCTCCTATAATTCACCCCTCCACTTT	TRBV6-1	few	.	TRBJ1-6
CASSSSGGRGEYF	TGTGCCAGCAGTTCCTCCGGGGGGCGAGGGGAGTATTTT	TRBV6-5	.	.	TRBJ2-3
CAISEEYPDLDKRQYF	TGTGCCATCAGTGAGGAGTACCCCGACCTCGATAAGCGGCAGTATTTT	TRBV10-3	.	.	TRBJ2-3
CAISEGRGAHYNEQFF	TGTGCCATCAGTGAAGGGCGGGGGGCCCATTACAATGAGCAGTTCTTC	TRBV10-3	.	TRBD2	TRBJ2-1
CASSISQGITSYEQYF	TGTGCCAGTAGTATATCACAGGGAATTACGTCCTACGAGCAGTACTTC	TRBV19	.	.	TRBJ2-7
CASCTIQGCTEAFF	TGTGCCAGCTGCACTATTCAGGGGTGCACTGAAGCTTTCTTT	TRBV18	.	.	TRBJ1-1
CASSLTWETPRNEKLFF	TGTGCCAGCAGCTTAACCTGGGAGACACCCCGTAATGAAAAACTGTTTTTT	TRBV7-9	.	.	TRBJ1-4
CASSLQGNSYNEQFF	TGTGCCAGCAGTTTGCAGGGGAATTCGTACAATGAGCAGTTCTTC	TRBV27	.	.	TRBJ2-1
CASSRDLLAGGPHTQYF	TGTGCCAGCAGCAGAGACCTACTAGCGGGGGGCCCGCATACGCAGTATTTT	TRBV14	.	TRBD2	TRBJ2-3
CASSFADRAYGYTF	TGTGCCAGCAGCTTTGCGGACAGGGCCTATGGCTACACCTTC	TRBV5-6	.	TRBD1	TRBJ1-2
CASQSQGNNSPLHF	TGTGCCAGCCAGTCACAGGGAAATAACTCACCCCTCCACTTT	TRBV3-1/TRBV3-2	once	.	TRBJ1-6
CASSQDARGATYEQYF	TGCGCCAGCAGCCAAGACGCGCGGGGGGCCACCTACGAGCAGTACTTC	TRBV4-3	.	TRBD2	TRBJ2-7
CASSPLTSGADGKTQYF	TGTGCCAGCAGTCCCCTGACTAGCGGGGCAGATGGAAAGACCCAGTACTTC	TRBV6-6	.	TRBD2	TRBJ2-5
CASSRTSGDTGELFF	TGTGCCAGCAGCCGGACTAGCGGGGACACCGGGGAGCTGTTTTTT	TRBV11-2	.	TRBD2	TRBJ2-2
CASNRRGHNEQFF	TGTGCCAGCAACCGGCGGGGCCACAATGAGCAGTTCTTC	TRBV12-3/TRBV12-4	.	.	TRBJ2-1
CATLPGLVGDTQYF	TGCGCCACCCTGCCGGGACTAGTTGGAGATACGCAGTATTTT	TRBV10-1	.	TRBD2	TRBJ2-3
CASRGAEQYF	TGTGCCAGCAGGGGGGCCGAGCAGTACTTC	TRBV27	.	.	TRBJ2-7
CASSQVIRVTQGNTEAFF	TGTGCCAGCAGCCAAGTCATCAGGGTGACACAGGGTAACACTGAAGCTTTCTTT	TRBV3-1/TRBV3-2	once	.	TRBJ1-1
CASSPTGVRTGELFF	TGTGCCAGCTCACCGACAGGGGTTCGCACCGGGGAGCTGTTTTTT	TRBV18	.	TRBD1	TRBJ2-2
CASSLSAVSLAYNSPLHF	TGTGCCAGCAGTTTATCGGCGGTCAGCCTGGCATATAATTCACCCCTCCACTTT	TRBV27	.	.	TRBJ1-6
CASSLNGGDSPLHF	TGTGCCAGCAGCCTAAACGGGGGTGATTCACCCCTCCACTTT	TRBV11-2	once	.	TRBJ1-6
CASSLVPTGTGELFF	TGCGCCAGCAGCTTGGTACCCACAGGGACCGGGGAGCTGTTTTTT	TRBV5-1	.	.	TRBJ2-2
CASSTGQGISAEAFF	TGTGCCAGTAGTACAGGACAGGGGATATCGGCTGAAGCTTTCTTT	TRBV19	.	TRBD1	TRBJ1-1
CASSPKETAAVTDTQYF	TGCGCCAGCAGCCCGAAAGAGACTGCAGCAGTCACAGATACGCAGTATTTT	TRBV5-1	.	.	TRBJ2-3
CSLGDRASTDTQYF	TGCAGCCTGGGGGACAGGGCCAGCACAGATACGCAGTATTTT	TRBV29-1	.	TRBD1	TRBJ2-3